This TCR beta chain was observed in a study of cytomegalovirus exposure and HLA in healthy donors. Study-wide background: The study placed roughly four fifths of its 350 to 450 genotyped donors in the Caucasian-associated ancestry cluster.

This CDR3 comprises 12 residues. V dropped 5 bases and J dropped 7 bases, with 9 bases sitting between them. CDR1 and CDR2 (germline): SNHLY, FYNNEI. This clone was seen only a few times. What it binds is unknown. The sample holds other DNA sequences that translate to the same CDR3. Healthy bone marrow donors formed the donor group. General study points: Highly shared variants forming one cluster were likely a sequencing artifact. V- and J-gene trimming of TCR beta was linked (in a later analysis) to a missense DCLRE1C variant.

The primer mix had 60 Vbeta and 13 Jbeta primers. The assay was immunoSEQ multiplex PCR, and TCRdb's table has in-frame clones only and misses some. The sample shows approximately 110,000 clones, less than 20% of them seen only once. The chain employs TRBV2 and TRBJ2-1, with TRBD2 as a possible D gene (5 bases). The sample taken for sequencing was PBMCs. The TCR originated in a woman under 30 in good health and CMV-seronegative. DNA of the CDR3: TGTGCCAGCAGTCCACGGAGGAATGAGCAGTTCTTC. This translates into CASSPRRNEQFF. Supplemented by reference TRBV2 and TRBJ2-1, the full variable domain reads EPEVTQTPSHQVTQMGQEVILRCVPISNHLYFYWYRQILGQKVEFLVSFYNNEISEKSEIFDDQFSVERPDGSNFTLKIRSTKLEDSAMYFCASSPRRNEQFFGPGTRLTVL.